The 28 T cell receptor beta chains given below trace back to one sample, sequenced in a study of blood T cell repertoires in COVID-19. Sequencing used immunoSEQ multiplex PCR; TCRdb keeps in-frame clones, though not all of them. In the table there are 200,000 to 250,000 clones, roughly 84% of which are singletons. Input material: PBMCs or T cells enriched from blood (not recorded which). The receptors shown here come from a woman aged 40 to 50 who had recovered from COVID-19.

V usage is TRBV13 and J usage is TRBJ1-2, with 9 bases lining up with TRBD1. This CDR3 comprises 16 residues. Germline values: CDR1 PRHDT, CDR2 FYEKMQ (reference sequence). J gave up 6 bases and V 2 bases, and 10 bases lay outside the gene matches. The CDR3 nucleotides are TGTGCCAGCAGCTTATTTCTAGGGACAGGGTCGGATGGCTACACCTTC. Amino acids: CASSLFLGTGSDGYTF.

This clone is a singleton in its sample. The CDR3: CASSLLPSSGRGTGELFF. CDR3 sequence (DNA): TGTGCCAGCAGCTTGCTCCCCTCTAGCGGGAGGGGCACCGGGGAGCTGTTTTTT. This chain links TRBV7-6 with TRBJ2-2, with 12 nucleotides matching TRBD2. Germline V gives CDR1 SGHVS, CDR2 FNYEAQ. J gave up 4 bases and V 3 bases, and 9 bases lay outside the gene matches. The CDR3 has 18 amino acids. Variable domain in full (rest from reference TRBV7-6 and TRBJ2-2): GAGVSQSPRYKVTKRGQDVALRCDPISGHVSLYWYRQALGQGPEFLTYFNYEAQQDKSGLPNDRFSAERPEGSISTLTIQRTEQRDSAMYRCASSLLPSSGRGTGELFFGEGSRLTVL.

The count of this clone is one. This chain joins TRBV2 and TRBJ2-1, with 11 bases fitting TRBD2. This CDR3 is 13 amino acids long. Germline loops: CDR1 SNHLY, CDR2 FYNNEI. The ends lost 4 bases at V and 14 bases at J; junction bases unmatched: 7. The CDR3 here is CASSVIAGGPEFF. The CDR3 nucleotides are TGTGCCAGCAGTGTAATAGCGGGAGGGCCCGAGTTCTTC.

This chain uses TRBV11-2 with TRBJ2-4; D is perhaps TRBD1 (6 bases). The V end was cut by 5 bases, the J end by 2 bases, with 10 bases between. CDR1 is SGHAT and CDR2 is FQNNGV in the germline V gene. The CDR3 covers 14 residues. The CDR3 nucleotides are TGTGCCAGCAGCGCCACAGGGCCCAAAAACATTCAGTACTTC. It codes for CASSATGPKNIQYF. Looking up the rest from reference TRBV11-2 and TRBJ2-4 gives the full variable domain: EAGVAQSPRYKIIEKRQSVAFWCNPISGHATLYWYQQILGQGPKLLIQFQNNGVVDDSQLPKDRFSAERLKGVDSTLKIQPAKLEDSAVYLCASSATGPKNIQYFGAGTRLSVL.

In its sample, this clone was seen once. The chain has TRBV3-1 (or the pseudogene TRBV3-2) and TRBJ2-3, with TRBD2 matching over 7 bases. The junction had 4 bases not matched to a gene; V was cut back by 1 base and J by 0 bases. The CDR3 covers 16 residues. CDR1 LGHDT and CDR2 YNNKEL come from the germline V gene (reference sequence). The CDR3 DNA is TGTGCCAGCAGCCAAGTTAGCGGGCTGAGCACAGATACGCAGTATTTT. Translated: CASSQVSGLSTDTQYF.

This clone was picked up a small number of times. The chain couples TRBV11-3 to TRBJ2-7, with 9 bases aligning to TRBD2. The V gene end was trimmed by 5 bases and the J gene end by 0 bases; junction bases not matched to a gene: 8. The CDR3 length is 16 residues. From germline, CDR1 is SGHNT and CDR2 YENEEA. The CDR3 protein is CASSAGGGRASYEQYF. In DNA, the CDR3 is TGTGCCAGCAGCGCGGGCGGCGGGAGGGCCTCCTACGAGCAGTACTTC.

The V call is TRBV7-6, the J call TRBJ2-7; 9 nucleotides line up with TRBD1. This CDR3 comprises 20 residues. Germline values: CDR1 SGHVS, CDR2 FNYEAQ. V was clipped by 5 bases and J by 2 bases; unmatched bases: 22. CDR3 nucleotide sequence: TGTGCCAGCAGCCGCAACCCTAGGGACAGGGCAACGAATTCCCCCTACGAGCAGTACGTC. This encodes CASSRNPRDRATNSPYEQYV.

Comments on this clone: Other DNA variants within this sample encode the same CDR3. V and J are TRBV3-1 (or the pseudogene TRBV3-2) and TRBJ1-3; 7 bases line up with TRBD1. CDR3 length equals 15 residues. Germline CDR1 reads LGHDT; CDR2 reads YNNKEL (reference sequence). Trimming cost V 4 bases and J 0 bases; bases outside gene matches: 3. The CDR3 sequence is CASSPDRVSGNTIYF. DNA of the CDR3: TGTGCCAGCAGCCCCGACAGGGTCTCTGGAAACACCATATATTTT.

The genes are TRBV6-5 and TRBJ1-2, with 7 bases lining up with TRBD1. Germline values: CDR1 MNHEY, CDR2 SVGAGI. Losses at the gene ends were 0 bases for V and 0 bases for J; bases not matched to a gene: 4. The CDR3 spans 16 residues. As DNA, the CDR3 is TGTGCCAGCAGTTACTCGACAGGGTCAGCTAACTATGGCTACACCTTC. It translates to CASSYSTGSANYGYTF.

The rearrangement joins TRBV10-1 to TRBJ2-2; a weak D match, TRBD2 (5 bases). Germline V gives CDR1 WNHNN, CDR2 SYGVQD (reference sequence). Trimming cost V 6 bases and J 1 base, with 6 bases left between them. This CDR3 is 13 amino acids long. The CDR3 loop is CASRRGNTGELFF. The CDR3 nucleotides read TGCGCCAGCAGACGGGGGAACACCGGGGAGCTGTTTTTT.

The chain carries TRBV7-2 and TRBJ2-5; 14 bases align to TRBD2. Trimming took 3 bases from V and 4 from J; bases not matched to a gene: 7. The CDR3 covers 17 residues. Germline CDR1 and CDR2: SGHTA and FQGNSA. As DNA, the CDR3 is TGTGCCAGCAGCTTCGCCCCGACTAGCGGGAGGGGAGAGACCCAGTACTTC. This encodes CASSFAPTSGRGETQYF.

This clone was recorded once. The chain joins TRBV20-1 to TRBJ2-5, with 9 bases lining up with TRBD2. Losses at the gene ends were 3 bases for V and 3 bases for J; bases not matched to a gene: 5. CDR3 size: 14 residues. Per germline, CDR1 DFQATT and CDR2 SNEGSKA (reference sequence). This CDR3 reads CSASSGGYKETQYF. The CDR3, as DNA: TGCAGTGCTAGTAGCGGGGGATACAAAGAGACCCAGTACTTC.

The chain uses TRBV6-6 and TRBJ2-7; TRBD1 is a possible D gene (5 bases). Germline CDR1 reads MNHNY; CDR2 reads SVGAGI (reference sequence). Trimming removed 6 bases from V and 4 bases from J, with 7 bases in between. There are 11 residues in the CDR3. The CDR3 sequence: CASRRQYEQYF. CDR3 sequence (DNA): TGTGCCAGCAGGCGACAGTACGAGCAGTACTTC.

V gene TRBV19 combines with J gene TRBJ1-1; TRBD1 matches 8 bases. Germline CDR1 and CDR2: LNHDA and SQIVND (reference sequence). The CDR3 loop spans 16 amino acids. V lost 2 bases to trimming and J lost 1 base; unmatched junction nucleotides: 6. CDR3: CASSINRGQANTEAFF. CDR3 bases: TGTGCCAGTAGTATAAATAGGGGACAGGCGAACACTGAAGCTTTCTTT.

In regard to this clone: One junction end does not reproduce the germline sequence, and a read error may be involved. The chain is built from TRBV24-1 and TRBJ2-2, with D hard to call. The CDR3 is made up of 13 amino acids. CDR1 KGHDR and CDR2 SFDVKD come from the germline V gene. The CDR3 DNA is TGTGCCACCAGTGATTTGCTCGCCCCGGAGTTGTTTTTT. It encodes CATSDLLAPELFF.

The rearrangement links TRBV6-2 or TRBV6-3 to TRBJ1-6; TRBD1 is a possible D gene (5 bases). CDR1 is MNHEY, CDR2 SVGEGT, per germline. The CDR3 has 16 residues. The V end was cut by 0 bases, the J end by 12 bases, with 18 bases between. The CDR3 here is CASSYSKAGSARPLHF. The CDR3 bases are TGTGCCAGCAGTTACTCGAAGGCAGGGTCCGCTCGACCCCTCCACTTT.

The J gene is TRBJ2-7, the V gene TRBV11-2; 8 nucleotides match TRBD2. This CDR3 is built from 16 residues. After removal of 5 bases from V and 0 bases from J, the junction contained 9 bases not matched to a gene. Germline loops: CDR1 SGHAT, CDR2 FQNNGV. The DNA of the CDR3 is TGTGCCAGCAGCCTCCCCGCGAGCGGGAGCTCCTACGAGCAGTACTTC. It codes for CASSLPASGSSYEQYF.

This chain uses TRBV20-1 with TRBJ1-4; no clear D gene. CDR3 size: 11 residues. CDR1 DFQATT and CDR2 SNEGSKA come from the germline V gene (reference sequence). The V end was cut by 8 bases, the J end by 13 bases, with 17 bases between. The CDR3 loop reads CSTTSGLGLFF. In DNA form, the CDR3 reads TGCAGTACGACTAGCGGATTAGGACTGTTTTTT.

This clone came up a few times. The chain couples TRBV10-3 to TRBJ2-1; TRBD1 matches 8 bases. The CDR3 runs to 17 residues. The ends lost 6 bases at V and 5 bases at J; junction bases unmatched: 15. Germline assignment: CDR1 ENHRY and CDR2 SYGVKD. The CDR3 sequence is CAISSTRGGTGNNEQFF. DNA for the CDR3: TGTGCCATCAGCTCTACACGAGGGGGGACAGGTAACAATGAGCAGTTCTTC.

This chain joins TRBV19 and TRBJ1-1; D is possibly TRBD1 (6 bases). Looked up from germline, CDR1 is LNHDA and CDR2 is SQIVND (reference sequence). The CDR3 loop spans 13 amino acids. V was pared by 4 bases and J by 6 bases, with 12 bases between. The CDR3 loop is CASSTTGSAEAFF. The CDR3 bases are TGTGCCAGTAGTACCACAGGGAGCGCTGAAGCTTTCTTT.

The V and J genes are TRBV7-6 and TRBJ2-2; weak D call: TRBD1 (6 bases). The CDR3 covers 15 residues. Trimming took 8 bases from V and 4 from J, leaving 17 bases between them. Germline V gives CDR1 SGHVS, CDR2 FNYEAQ. Here the CDR3 DNA reads TGTGCCAGCTACAAGGGGCAGGGGATCACCGGGGAGCTGTTTTTT. Translated, it gives CASYKGQGITGELFF.

The chain employs TRBV7-9 and TRBJ2-5; no firm D call. There are 13 residues in the CDR3. The germline V gene encodes CDR1 SEHNR and CDR2 FQNEAQ (reference sequence). Trimming shortened V by 3 bases and J by 5 bases, and 10 bases separated the two germline ends. In nucleotides, the CDR3 is TGTGCCAGCAGCTTGTCAGGCGTGGAGACCCAGTACTTC. Amino acids: CASSLSGVETQYF. The full variable domain, in which reference TRBV7-9 and TRBJ2-5 provide the parts outside the CDR3, is DTGVSQNPRHKITKRGQNVTFRCDPISEHNRLYWYRQTLGQGPEFLTYFQNEAQLEKSRLLSDRFSAERPKGSFSTLEIQRTEQGDSAMYLCASSLSGVETQYFGPGTRLLVL.

The chain uses TRBV11-3 and TRBJ2-3, with TRBD1 identical over 8 bases. The germline CDR1 and CDR2 sequences are SGHNT and YENEEA. The CDR3 totals 16 residues. The V gene end was trimmed by 9 bases and the J gene end by 0 bases; junction bases not matched to a gene: 11. CDR3 in DNA: TGTGCCAGTCAGAAAACAGGGGGGCTAAGCACAGATACGCAGTATTTT. Translating it yields CASQKTGGLSTDTQYF.

The J gene is TRBJ1-2, the V gene TRBV4-3, with D unresolved. The germline gives CDR1 LGHNA, CDR2 YSLEER. The CDR3 length is 13 residues. V lost 0 bases to trimming and J lost 9 bases, with 11 bases between them. This CDR3 reads CASSQEGGSSYTF. CDR3 nucleotides: TGCGCCAGCAGCCAAGAGGGAGGGTCGAGCTACACCTTC.

This CDR3 reads CASSQDRKDTIYF. DNA for the CDR3: TGTGCCAGCAGCCAGGACAGGAAGGACACCATATATTTT. The chain uses TRBV12-3 or TRBV12-4 and TRBJ1-3; 7 bases line up with TRBD1. With 6 bases clipped from V and 8 bases from J, the junction kept 7 bases outside the gene matches. The CDR3 consists of 13 residues.

V and J are TRBV18 and TRBJ1-5; 7 bases fit TRBD1. With V trimmed by 6 bases and J by 7 bases, 9 bases remained unmatched. Germline V lookup: CDR1 KGHSH, CDR2 LQKENI. The CDR3 runs to 14 residues. The CDR3 sequence: CASSVDRAEQPQHF. The CDR3 DNA sequence: TGTGCCAGCTCCGTTGACAGGGCTGAACAGCCCCAGCATTTT.

The chain is built from TRBV18 and TRBJ1-2; D not certain. The CDR3 loop spans 13 amino acids. Trimming took 2 bases from V and 4 from J, leaving 8 bases between them. CDR1 and CDR2 (germline): KGHSH, LQKENI. DNA of the CDR3: TGTGCCAGCTCACCAAACAGTTTCTATGGCTACACCTTC. This sequence encodes CASSPNSFYGYTF.

The DNA for the CDR3 is TGTGCCAGCAAGGCAGGGGGTAGTCCCGGGGAGCTGTTTTTT. This codes for CASKAGGSPGELFF. The chain has TRBV9 and TRBJ2-2; TRBD1 matches at 7 bases. Germline CDR1 reads SGDLS; CDR2 reads YYNGEE. The V gene end was trimmed by 6 bases and the J gene end by 6 bases; junction bases not matched to a gene: 8. The CDR3 runs to 14 residues.